The T cell receptor beta chain under discussion was sequenced for a study of metastatic and nonmetastatic thyroid tumors. Turning to the study itself: Repertoire comparisons spanned blood and tumor or nodule tissue from malignant and benign thyroid patients. General study results and limits: According to reports, the diversity of TCR beta was significantly higher in malignant thyroid tumors than in benign nodules, and this held in both blood and tumor samples.

This clone was counted ten times or more. Its antigen is unidentified. Study processing details: Researchers built a distant-metastasis classifier for papillary thyroid cancer that drew on CDR3 differences across clinicopathological groups. TCRdb re-clonotyped the PCR reads through MiXCR. It is TCRdb's table, rather than the study itself, that gives the V and J calls and clone size. The sample shows fewer than 25,000 clones, around 21% of them seen only once. Ahead of thyroid surgery, no patient had received treatment of any kind. With V trimmed by 6 bases and J by 2 bases, 8 bases remained unmatched. The germline CDR1 and CDR2 sequences are SEHNR and FQNEAQ (reference sequence). The CDR3 has 16 residues.

V and J are TRBV7-9 and TRBJ1-4, with 8 bases matching TRBD1. This TCR was sampled from a female donor with papillary thyroid cancer or a benign thyroid nodule (not recorded which). Some clones in this sample may be carry-over from other donors' samples. The sequencing input was blood. In nucleotides, the CDR3 is TGTGCCAGCAGGGCCGGGCAGGGGGCCACTAATGAAAAACTGTTTTTT. Encoded protein: CASRAGQGATNEKLFF.